The 9 T cell receptor beta chains given below trace back to one sample, sequenced in a study of control samples from healthy donors and cancer patients. This table comes from immunoSEQ multiplex PCR, and its TCRdb copy is limited to in-frame clones, with some not included. The sample consists of 120,000 to 150,000 clones, just under 95% of them appearing once. The source material was blood. The receptors were gathered from a man aged 30 to 39 in good health.

The rearrangement joins TRBV6-1 to TRBJ1-3; D not certain. CDR3 length: 15 amino acids. Trimming cost V 0 bases and J 4 bases, with 10 bases left between them. Germline loops: CDR1 MNHNS, CDR2 SASEGT. CDR3 sequence: CASSEAETGGNTIYF. In DNA form, the CDR3 reads TGTGCCAGCAGTGAAGCTGAGACTGGCGGAAACACCATATATTTT.

The gene calls are TRBV6-2 or TRBV6-3 and TRBJ2-7; the D gene could be TRBD1 or TRBD2 (5 bases each). The CDR3 is 14 residues long. The V and J ends lost 3 bases and 0 bases respectively, with 9 bases between them. CDR1 MNHEY and CDR2 SVGEGT come from the germline V gene. Written as DNA, the CDR3 is TGTGCCAGCAGTTATATGAGGGGCTCCTACGAGCAGTACTTC. Translated, it gives CASSYMRGSYEQYF.

As concerns this clone: One end of the junction fails to match germline, which may point to a read error. The J gene is TRBJ2-1, the V gene TRBV3-1 (or the pseudogene TRBV3-2), with D tentatively TRBD1 or TRBD2 (5 bases each). The germline V gene has CDR1 LGHDT and CDR2 YNNKEL (reference sequence). The length of the CDR3 is 17 residues. The CDR3, as DNA: TGTGCCAGCGGCCAGACGGGGCCAGGGCCAGGTGGGGATGAGCAGTTCTTC. It specifies CASGQTGPGPGGDEQFF.

This chain connects TRBV3-1 (or the pseudogene TRBV3-2) to TRBJ1-1, with 10 bases fitting TRBD1. The germline CDR1 and CDR2 sequences are LGHDT and YNNKEL (reference sequence). This CDR3 contains 21 residues. The V and J ends lost 1 base and 2 bases, in that order; junction bases with no gene match: 19. The CDR3 DNA is TGTGCCAGCAGCCAAGTAAGCTGCGACAGGGGGCGATCTGAAACTAACACTGAAGCTTTCTTT. Translating gives CASSQVSCDRGRSETNTEAFF.

The V call is TRBV28, the J call TRBJ1-1; D is undetermined. The CDR3 is 15 amino acids. Between the trimmed V and J ends, which lost 5 bases and 1 base, there was a span of 14 bases. Germline CDR1 reads MDHEN; CDR2 reads SYDVKM. In nucleotides, the CDR3 is TGTGCCAGCAGTGGCCCCATTGACGGGAACACTGAAGCTTTCTTT. Its translation: CASSGPIDGNTEAFF.

The chain employs TRBV5-6 and TRBJ2-2; 8 nucleotides match TRBD2. The CDR3 has 16 amino acids. Unmatched junction bases numbered 5, after V lost 3 bases and J lost 1 base. Germline V gene lookup returns CDR1 SGHDT and CDR2 YYEEEE. DNA of the CDR3: TGTGCCAGCAGCTCGGGACTAGAGGAGAACACCGGGGAGCTGTTTTTT. It codes for CASSSGLEENTGELFF.

This clone occurred once. The chain uses TRBV18 and TRBJ1-1, with no clear D. The CDR3 sequence is 13 residues long. Trimming took 3 bases from V and 7 from J, leaving 12 bases between them. Germline assignment: CDR1 KGHSH and CDR2 LQKENI. CDR3 sequence: CASSPASEFEAFF. The CDR3 nucleotides read TGTGCCAGCTCACCGGCGTCGGAGTTTGAAGCTTTCTTT.

The V call is TRBV5-8, the J call TRBJ2-1; the D gene is possibly TRBD1 (5 bases). V lost 7 bases and J lost 4, with 12 bases in between. This CDR3 comprises 13 residues. CDR1 SGHTS and CDR2 YDEGEE come from the germline V gene. CDR3 region: CASGHYHYNEQFF. In nucleotides, the CDR3 is TGTGCCAGCGGACACTATCATTACAATGAGCAGTTCTTC.

The V gene is TRBV30, the J gene TRBJ1-6; weak D call: TRBD1 (5 bases). The germline CDR1 and CDR2 sequences are GTSNPN and SVGIG (reference sequence). Trimming removed 3 bases from V and 11 bases from J, with 14 bases in between. CDR3 size: 13 residues. CDR3 in amino acids: CAWSGAGRTPLHF. CDR3 coding DNA: TGTGCCTGGAGCGGAGCAGGGCGGACACCCCTCCACTTT.